The 12 T cell receptor beta chains below come from one sample, sequenced in a study of blood T cell repertoires in COVID-19. The assay was immunoSEQ multiplex PCR, and TCRdb's table has in-frame clones only and misses some. The table lists 130,000 or so clones, 70% to 90% of them singletons, with about 1.6% in the top ten. Sequencing used peripheral blood. The receptor source for this set is a human donor in a cohort sampled during active COVID-19.

This chain uses TRBV4-1 with TRBJ2-5; the match to TRBD2 covers 14 bases. The germline V gene encodes CDR1 MGHRA and CDR2 YSYEKL. The CDR3 covers 17 residues. With V trimmed by 2 bases and J by 4 bases, 6 bases remained unmatched. CDR3 protein: CASSQTGTSGSRETQYF. The CDR3, as DNA: TGCGCCAGCAGCCAAACCGGGACTAGCGGGAGCCGAGAGACCCAGTACTTC.

This sequence joins TRBV28 and TRBJ2-7; D perhaps matches TRBD1 (6 bases). Germline lookup yields CDR1 MDHEN and CDR2 SYDVKM. This CDR3 region has 15 residues. V was trimmed by 7 bases and J by 0 bases, leaving 16 bases between them. The CDR3 sequence: CASKRAGEVSYEQYF. In DNA form, the CDR3 reads TGTGCCAGCAAAAGAGCAGGGGAAGTCTCCTACGAGCAGTACTTC.

The chain recombines TRBV6-5 with TRBJ1-4; 8 bases fit TRBD1. The CDR3 sequence is 14 residues long. Germline values: CDR1 MNHEY, CDR2 SVGAGI. The J segment lost 6 bases and the V segment lost 8 bases, leaving 8 bases of the junction unmatched. CDR3 amino acids: CASGPGTGYEKLFF. The CDR3 DNA follows: TGTGCCAGCGGACCCGGGACAGGCTATGAAAAACTGTTTTTT.

CDR3 protein: CSAGTIKYEQYF. The CDR3 region has the DNA TGCAGCGCCGGGACTATTAAATACGAGCAGTACTTC. The V and J genes are TRBV29-1 and TRBJ2-7, with 7 bases identical to TRBD2. The germline CDR1 and CDR2 sequences are SQVTM and ANQGSEA. The CDR3 length is 12 residues. V gave up 7 bases and J gave up 4 bases; unmatched junction bases: 7.

The rearrangement links TRBV5-1 to TRBJ2-4; 12 bases map to TRBD2. The CDR3 spans 16 residues. V dropped 0 bases and J dropped 9; count of bases not matched to a gene: 7. The V gene's germline CDR1 is SGHRS and CDR2 YFSETQ. The CDR3, as DNA: TGCGCCAGCAGCTTGGCTAGCGGGAGGGCGATGGGCATTCAGTACTTC. Protein: CASSLASGRAMGIQYF.

This clone was picked up one time. The chain recombines TRBV6-5 with TRBJ1-5; D remains ambiguous. The V and J ends lost 7 bases and 6 bases respectively, with 13 bases between them. The V gene's germline CDR1 is MNHEY and CDR2 SVGAGI. The CDR3 has 13 residues. In DNA form, the CDR3 reads TGTGCCAGCACTCCCCTAGGAGGTCAGCCCCAGCATTTT. It yields the protein CASTPLGGQPQHF.

This chain connects TRBV6-6 to TRBJ2-3; D may be TRBD2 (6 bases). V lost 4 bases and J lost 2, with 10 bases in between. The CDR3 has 14 residues. CDR1 is MNHNY and CDR2 is SVGAGI in the germline V gene (reference sequence). CDR3 nucleotides: TGTGCCAGCAGTTGGGGGGTATCCACAGATACGCAGTATTTT. Its protein product is CASSWGVSTDTQYF.

This clone was seen once. The gene calls are TRBV11-1 and TRBJ2-1; the D gene is possibly TRBD2 (6 bases). The germline V gene has CDR1 SGHAT and CDR2 FQDESV (reference sequence). The CDR3 extends over 13 amino acids. The ends were cut back, 1 base at V and 7 bases at J, with 8 bases in the middle. The CDR3 here is CASSLVRGNEQFF. CDR3 coding DNA: TGTGCCAGCAGCTTAGTCCGGGGGAATGAGCAGTTCTTC.

V usage is TRBV15 and J usage is TRBJ1-4, with 7 nucleotides matching TRBD1. CDR1 is LNHNV, CDR2 YYDKDF, per germline (reference sequence). The V segment lost 0 bases and the J segment 7 bases; nucleotides outside the gene matches: 5. The CDR3 covers 15 residues. In DNA form, the CDR3 reads TGTGCCACCAGCAGAGATGGGACAGATACTGAAAAACTGTTTTTT. Translating gives CATSRDGTDTEKLFF.

In its sample, this clone was seen many times. Other DNA sequences in this specimen translate into the identical CDR3. The chain combines TRBV7-9 with TRBJ1-6, with D maybe TRBD1 (6 bases). The CDR3 is 14 residues long. CDR1 is SEHNR, CDR2 FQNEAQ, per germline (reference sequence). V gave up 5 bases and J gave up 5 bases, with 10 bases separating them. The CDR3: CASSLQGNNSPLHF. CDR3 bases: TGTGCCAGCAGCCTACAGGGAAATAATTCACCCCTCCACTTT. Using reference TRBV7-9 and TRBJ1-6 for the parts outside the CDR3, the full variable domain is DTGVSQNPRHKITKRGQNVTFRCDPISEHNRLYWYRQTLGQGPEFLTYFQNEAQLEKSRLLSDRFSAERPKGSFSTLEIQRTEQGDSAMYLCASSLQGNNSPLHFGNGTRLTVT.

The V gene is TRBV7-2, the J gene TRBJ2-7; 12 bases fit TRBD2. The CDR3 covers 16 residues. V shed 5 bases, J shed 3 bases, and the junction held 8 bases outside the gene matches. Germline V lookup: CDR1 SGHTA, CDR2 FQGNSA. CDR3 loop: CASSPSSGGAFYEQYF. CDR3 DNA: TGTGCCAGCAGCCCCTCTAGCGGGGGGGCCTTCTACGAGCAGTACTTC.

This chain links TRBV19 with TRBJ2-5; 12 bases agree with TRBD2. V was clipped by 5 bases and J by 5 bases; unmatched bases: 9. The CDR3 is 16 residues long. CDR1 is LNHDA and CDR2 is SQIVND in the germline V gene (reference sequence). Here the CDR3 reads CASSFHRLAGAETQYF. In nucleotides, the CDR3 is TGTGCCAGTAGTTTCCACCGACTAGCGGGAGCGGAGACCCAGTACTTC.